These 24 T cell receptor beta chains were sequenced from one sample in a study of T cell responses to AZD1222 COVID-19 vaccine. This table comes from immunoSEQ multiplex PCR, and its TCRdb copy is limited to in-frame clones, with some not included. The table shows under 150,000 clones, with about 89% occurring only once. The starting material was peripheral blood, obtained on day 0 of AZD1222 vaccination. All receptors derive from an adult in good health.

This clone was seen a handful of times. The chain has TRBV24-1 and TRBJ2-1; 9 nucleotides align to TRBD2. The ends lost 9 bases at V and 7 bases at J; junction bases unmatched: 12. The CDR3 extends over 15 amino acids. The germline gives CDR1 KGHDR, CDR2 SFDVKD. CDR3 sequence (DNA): TGTGCCACCGCGCAAGCCGGAGCGGGAGGTAATGAGCAGTTCTTC. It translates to CATAQAGAGGNEQFF.

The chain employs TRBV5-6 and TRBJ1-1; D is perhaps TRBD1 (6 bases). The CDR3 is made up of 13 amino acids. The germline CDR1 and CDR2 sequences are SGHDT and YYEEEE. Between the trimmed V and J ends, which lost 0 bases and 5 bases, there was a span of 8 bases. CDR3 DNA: TGTGCCAGCAGCTTGGTGCAGGGGACTGAAGCTTTCTTT. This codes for CASSLVQGTEAFF.

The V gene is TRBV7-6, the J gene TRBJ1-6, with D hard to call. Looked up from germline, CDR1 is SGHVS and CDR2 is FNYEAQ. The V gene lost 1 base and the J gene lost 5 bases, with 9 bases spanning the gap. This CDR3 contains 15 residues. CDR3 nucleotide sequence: TGTGCCAGCAGCTTAGGAGCCGGGGATAATTCACCCCTCCACTTT. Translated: CASSLGAGDNSPLHF.

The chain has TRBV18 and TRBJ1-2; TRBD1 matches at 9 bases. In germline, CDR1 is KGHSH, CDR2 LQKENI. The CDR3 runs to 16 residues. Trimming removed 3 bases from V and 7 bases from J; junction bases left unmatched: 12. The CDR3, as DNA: TGTGCCAGCTCACCGAATTCTCCGGACAGGGGTTCTGGCTACACCTTC. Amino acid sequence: CASSPNSPDRGSGYTF.

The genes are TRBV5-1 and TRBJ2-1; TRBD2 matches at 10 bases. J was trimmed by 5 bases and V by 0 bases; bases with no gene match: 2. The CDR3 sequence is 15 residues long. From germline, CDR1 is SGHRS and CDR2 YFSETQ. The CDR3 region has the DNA TGCGCCAGCAGCTTGGTTAGCGGGGGGAACAATGAGCAGTTCTTC. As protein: CASSLVSGGNNEQFF.

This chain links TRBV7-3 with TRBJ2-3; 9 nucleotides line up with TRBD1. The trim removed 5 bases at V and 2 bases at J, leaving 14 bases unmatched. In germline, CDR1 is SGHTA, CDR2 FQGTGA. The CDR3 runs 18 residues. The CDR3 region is CASSPSKGTGQFTDTQYF. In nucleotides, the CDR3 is TGTGCCAGCAGCCCTAGCAAAGGGACAGGGCAATTCACAGATACGCAGTATTTT.

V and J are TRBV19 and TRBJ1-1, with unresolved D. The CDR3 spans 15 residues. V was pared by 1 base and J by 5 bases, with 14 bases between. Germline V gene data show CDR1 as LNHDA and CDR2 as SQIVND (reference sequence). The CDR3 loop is CASSIGSVLGTEAFF. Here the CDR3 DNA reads TGTGCCAGTAGTATAGGGAGCGTCCTGGGGACTGAAGCTTTCTTT.

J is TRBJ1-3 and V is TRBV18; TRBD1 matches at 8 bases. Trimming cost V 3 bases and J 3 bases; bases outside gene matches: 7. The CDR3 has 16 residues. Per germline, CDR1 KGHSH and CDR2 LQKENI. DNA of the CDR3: TGTGCCAGCTCACCCTTGGACAGGGAGGATGGAAACACCATATATTTT. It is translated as CASSPLDREDGNTIYF.

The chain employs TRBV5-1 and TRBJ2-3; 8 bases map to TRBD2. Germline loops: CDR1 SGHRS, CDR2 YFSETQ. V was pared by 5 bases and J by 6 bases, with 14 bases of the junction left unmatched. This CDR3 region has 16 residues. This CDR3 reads CASRDLAAGVGDTQYF. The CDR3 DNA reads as TGCGCCAGCAGGGATCTCGCAGCGGGAGTGGGCGATACGCAGTATTTT.

The CDR3 loop reads CASSVGTGYEQFF. The CDR3 DNA is TGTGCCAGCAGCGTTGGGACAGGCTATGAGCAGTTCTTC. The chain combines TRBV9 with TRBJ2-1; the match to TRBD1 covers 8 bases. Germline CDR1 and CDR2: SGDLS and YYNGEE. This CDR3 is 13 amino acids long. The V segment lost 2 bases and the J segment 8 bases; nucleotides outside the gene matches: 3.

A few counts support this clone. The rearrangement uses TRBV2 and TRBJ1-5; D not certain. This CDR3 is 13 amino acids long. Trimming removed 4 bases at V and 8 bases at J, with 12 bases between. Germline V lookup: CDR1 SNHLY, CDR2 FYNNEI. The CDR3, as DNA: TGTGCCAGCAGTGTGGGTCGAACGGAGCCCCAGCATTTT. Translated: CASSVGRTEPQHF.

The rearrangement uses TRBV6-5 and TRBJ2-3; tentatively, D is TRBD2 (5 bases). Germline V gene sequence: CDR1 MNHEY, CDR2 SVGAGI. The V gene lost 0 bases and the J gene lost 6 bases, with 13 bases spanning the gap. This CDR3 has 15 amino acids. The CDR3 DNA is TGTGCCAGCAGTTACTCAGCTAGCCCCTCGGATACGCAGTATTTT. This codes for CASSYSASPSDTQYF.

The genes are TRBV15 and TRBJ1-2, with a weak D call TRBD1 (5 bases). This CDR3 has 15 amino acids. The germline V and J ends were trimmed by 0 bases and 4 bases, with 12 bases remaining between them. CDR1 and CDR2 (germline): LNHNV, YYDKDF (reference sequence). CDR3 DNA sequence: TGTGCCACCAGCAGAGATAGGGGAGAGTTCTATGGCTACACCTTC. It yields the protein CATSRDRGEFYGYTF. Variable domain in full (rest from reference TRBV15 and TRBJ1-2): DAMVIQNPRYQVTQFGKPVTLSCSQTLNHNVMYWYQQKSSQAPKLLFHYYDKDFNNEADTPDNFQSRRPNTSFCFLDIRSPGLGDTAMYLCATSRDRGEFYGYTFGSGTRLTVV.

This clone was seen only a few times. In DNA, the CDR3 is TGTGCCAGCAGTTCCCCCGGGACACCCGGAAACACCATATATTTT. Protein product: CASSSPGTPGNTIYF. The J gene is TRBJ1-3, the V gene TRBV27, with D perhaps TRBD1 (6 bases). The CDR3 runs to 15 residues. Trimming took 4 bases from V and 4 from J, leaving 14 bases between them. Germline V gene sequence: CDR1 MNHEY, CDR2 SMNVEV (reference sequence).

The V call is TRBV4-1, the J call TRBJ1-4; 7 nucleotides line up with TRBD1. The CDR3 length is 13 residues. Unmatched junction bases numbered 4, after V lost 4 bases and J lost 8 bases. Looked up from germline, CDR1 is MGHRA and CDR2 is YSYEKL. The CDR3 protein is CASSPDRREKLFF. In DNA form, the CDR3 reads TGCGCCAGCAGCCCGGACAGGCGGGAAAAACTGTTTTTT.

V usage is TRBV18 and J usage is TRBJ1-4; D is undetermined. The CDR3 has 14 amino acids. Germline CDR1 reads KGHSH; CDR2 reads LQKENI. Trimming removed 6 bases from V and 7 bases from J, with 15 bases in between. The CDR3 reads CASSPFESGEKLFF. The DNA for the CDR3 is TGTGCCAGCTCCCCCTTTGAGTCCGGTGAAAAACTGTTTTTT.

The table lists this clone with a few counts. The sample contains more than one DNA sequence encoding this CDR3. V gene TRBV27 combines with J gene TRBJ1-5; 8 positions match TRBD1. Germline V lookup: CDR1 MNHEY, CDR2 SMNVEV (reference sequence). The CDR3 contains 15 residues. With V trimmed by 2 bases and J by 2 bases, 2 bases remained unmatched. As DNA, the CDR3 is TGTGCCAGCAGTTTAGGACAGGGAGGCAATCAGCCCCAGCATTTT. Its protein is CASSLGQGGNQPQHF.

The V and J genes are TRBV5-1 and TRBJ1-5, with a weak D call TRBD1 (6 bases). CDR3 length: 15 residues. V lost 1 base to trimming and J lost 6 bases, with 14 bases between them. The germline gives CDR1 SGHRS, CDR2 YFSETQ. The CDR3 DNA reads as TGCGCCAGCAGCTTGACAGGGCTGAGTGGTCAGCCCCAGCATTTT. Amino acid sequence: CASSLTGLSGQPQHF.

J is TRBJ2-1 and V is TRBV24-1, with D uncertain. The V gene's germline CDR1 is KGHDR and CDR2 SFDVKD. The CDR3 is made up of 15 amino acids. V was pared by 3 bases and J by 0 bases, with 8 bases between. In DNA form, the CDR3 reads TGTGCCACCAGTGATCTGGCGAGCTCCTACAATGAGCAGTTCTTC. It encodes CATSDLASSYNEQFF.

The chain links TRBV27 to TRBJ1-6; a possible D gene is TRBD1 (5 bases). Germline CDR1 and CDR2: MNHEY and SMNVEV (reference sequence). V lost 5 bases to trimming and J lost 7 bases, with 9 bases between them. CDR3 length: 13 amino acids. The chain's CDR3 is CASSTGYNSPLHF. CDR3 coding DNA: TGTGCCAGCAGTACAGGTTACAATTCACCCCTCCACTTT.

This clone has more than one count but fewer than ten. CDR3 region: CASIPSGRKDTQYF. DNA of the CDR3: TGTGCCAGTATCCCTAGCGGGAGAAAAGATACGCAGTATTTT. The V call is TRBV19, the J call TRBJ2-3; 10 bases fit TRBD2. CDR1 is LNHDA, CDR2 SQIVND, per germline (reference sequence). The CDR3 spans 14 residues. With V trimmed by 7 bases and J by 5 bases, 6 bases remained unmatched.

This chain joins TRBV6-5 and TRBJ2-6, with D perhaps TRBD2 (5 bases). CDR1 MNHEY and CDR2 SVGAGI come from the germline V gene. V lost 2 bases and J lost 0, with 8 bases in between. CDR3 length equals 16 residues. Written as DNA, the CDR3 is TGTGCCAGCAGTTACGGACTCCCCTCTGGGGCCAACGTCCTGACTTTC. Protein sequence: CASSYGLPSGANVLTF.

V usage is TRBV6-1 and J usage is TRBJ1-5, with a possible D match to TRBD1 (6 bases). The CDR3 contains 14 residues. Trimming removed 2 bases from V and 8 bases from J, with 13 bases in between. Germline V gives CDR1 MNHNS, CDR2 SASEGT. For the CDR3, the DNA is TGTGCCAGCAGTGAACTACAGGGTAACGAGCCCCAGCATTTT. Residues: CASSELQGNEPQHF.

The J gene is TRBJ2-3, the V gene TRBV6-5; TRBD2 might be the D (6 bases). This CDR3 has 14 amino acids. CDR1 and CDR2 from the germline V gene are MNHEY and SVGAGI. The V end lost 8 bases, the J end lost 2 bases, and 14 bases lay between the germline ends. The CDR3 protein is CASRLGTDTDTQYF. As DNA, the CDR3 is TGTGCCAGCCGCCTCGGGACTGACACAGATACGCAGTATTTT.